This T cell receptor beta chain was sequenced for a study of blood T cell repertoires in COVID-19. This clone was recorded only once. Per the study methods: Quantification of nucleated cells was approximated via reference gene primer amplification. TCRdb's copy holds only in-frame clones and misses some; the assay was immunoSEQ multiplex PCR. V and J calls plus clone size are reproduced from that table; the DNA served to infer D and trimming. There are approximately 150,000 clones in the sample; 70% to 85% occur only once, and about 18% lies in the top ten. Germline CDR1 MGHRA, CDR2 YSYEKL. The CDR3 covers 15 residues. With 1 base clipped from V and 4 bases from J, the junction kept 2 bases outside the gene matches.

J is TRBJ2-7 and V is TRBV4-1; TRBD1 matches at 12 bases. The TCR sequence derives from an elderly woman with acute or convalescent COVID-19. Input material: peripheral blood. The CDR3: CASSQGDRGRYEQYF. The CDR3 DNA sequence: TGCGCCAGCAGCCAAGGGGACAGGGGGCGGTACGAGCAGTACTTC.